A single sample is the source of the 17 T cell receptor beta chains below, sequenced in a study of beta chain features in type 1 diabetes. Expressed TCRB transcripts got sequenced, as all isolated RNA was reverse transcribed. Clones were sequenced by immunoSEQ multiplex PCR, and TCRdb holds only the in-frame ones, with some missing. The table has 300,000 to 350,000 clones, less than 9.5% seen once. The sample was central memory CD4+ T cells from blood. The origin of the receptors is a woman aged 18-35 years in good health.

This clone has only a few counts. This chain links TRBV7-9 with TRBJ2-7; possibly TRBD2 for D (6 bases). The CDR3 consists of 12 residues. Per the germline V gene, CDR1 is SEHNR and CDR2 is FQNEAQ (reference sequence). V shed 3 bases and J shed 6 bases, with 9 bases lying between them. The DNA of the CDR3 is TGTGCCAGCAGCTTCGCGGGGCGCGAGCAGTACTTC. It codes for CASSFAGREQYF.

This clone was seen a few times. The gene calls are TRBV6-6 and TRBJ2-3; 13 nucleotides match TRBD2. Germline V gene sequence: CDR1 MNHNY, CDR2 SVGAGI (reference sequence). CDR3 size: 14 residues. V lost 6 bases to trimming and J lost 7 bases; unmatched junction nucleotides: 4. CDR3 amino acids: CASSGTSGMNTQYF. The CDR3 region has the DNA TGTGCCAGCAGCGGGACTAGCGGGATGAATACGCAGTATTTT.

This clone was counted between two and nine times. The V call is TRBV5-4, the J call TRBJ2-7; 8 nucleotides match TRBD1. The CDR3 totals 14 residues. The V and J ends lost 4 bases and 2 bases, in that order; junction bases with no gene match: 5. CDR1 and CDR2 from the germline V gene are SGHNT and YYREEE (reference sequence). For the CDR3, the DNA is TGTGCCAGCAGCCGGACAGGGTTTACCTACGAGCAGTACTTC. This translates into CASSRTGFTYEQYF.

This clone was recorded a few times. The CDR3 bases are TGTGCCAGTAGTATCTTTAGCGGGAGCTCCTACAATGAGCAGTTCTTC. It codes for CASSIFSGSSYNEQFF. The J gene is TRBJ2-1, the V gene TRBV19, with 9 nucleotides matching TRBD2. Germline CDR1 reads LNHDA; CDR2 reads SQIVND (reference sequence). With 3 bases clipped from V and 0 bases from J, the junction kept 3 bases outside the gene matches. This CDR3 spans 16 amino acids.

There are many counts of this clone. This chain links TRBV7-2 with TRBJ2-1; D remains ambiguous. The V end was cut by 1 base, the J end by 4 bases, with 20 bases between. The CDR3 extends over 18 amino acids. Germline CDR1 is SGHTA and CDR2 is FQGNSA. The DNA of the CDR3 is TGTGCCAGCAGCTTAGAACGTGGGCGGTTAGGAGCGTACAATGAGCAGTTCTTC. Translated: CASSLERGRLGAYNEQFF.

Concerning this clone itself: Other DNA sequences in this sample translate to the same CDR3. The chain carries TRBV27 and TRBJ2-3; weak D call: TRBD2 (5 bases). With 5 bases removed from V and 1 base from J, the gap between germline ends came to 13 bases. CDR1 is MNHEY and CDR2 is SMNVEV in the germline V gene (reference sequence). The CDR3 sequence is 15 residues long. DNA of the CDR3: TGTGCCAGCAGTCCACGGACTGCCGGCACAGATACGCAGTATTTT. Protein sequence: CASSPRTAGTDTQYF.

V and J are TRBV11-3 and TRBJ2-1; 11 bases are a match to TRBD2. J gave up 4 bases and V 2 bases, and 4 bases lay outside the gene matches. Germline loops: CDR1 SGHNT, CDR2 YENEEA. The CDR3 consists of 16 residues. This CDR3 reads CASSLRSSGRYNEQFF. CDR3 sequence (DNA): TGTGCCAGCAGCTTACGATCTAGCGGGAGGTACAATGAGCAGTTCTTC.

This clone was observed a handful of times. The CDR3: CASSAGGHVEKLFF. The CDR3 nucleotides are TGTGCCAGCAGCGCAGGGGGGCACGTTGAAAAACTGTTTTTT. The chain uses TRBV5-6 and TRBJ1-4, with TRBD1 identical over 7 bases. The J segment lost 7 bases and the V segment lost 4 bases, leaving 7 bases of the junction unmatched. Germline assignment: CDR1 SGHDT and CDR2 YYEEEE. This CDR3 is 14 amino acids long.

This clone showed up many times. This sample also contains other DNA sequences that code for the same CDR3. The rearrangement joins TRBV10-3 to TRBJ1-4; 7 bases are shared with TRBD1. This CDR3 contains 14 residues. J was trimmed by 8 bases and V by 6 bases; bases with no gene match: 9. From germline, CDR1 is ENHRY and CDR2 SYGVKD. The CDR3 DNA follows: TGTGCCATCAGCGACGGACAGGAAGGAGAAAAACTGTTTTTT. This gives the protein CAISDGQEGEKLFF.

This clone was seen repeatedly, ten times or more. The chain joins TRBV5-1 to TRBJ2-6; no firm D call. The CDR3 consists of 18 residues. V gave up 0 bases and J gave up 4 bases, with 17 bases separating them. The germline V gene encodes CDR1 SGHRS and CDR2 YFSETQ. CDR3 DNA sequence: TGCGCCAGCAGCTTGGGTCGGGTCTACTCTTCCGGGGCCAACGTCCTGACTTTC. Residues: CASSLGRVYSSGANVLTF.

A few counts support this clone. V gene TRBV5-1 combines with J gene TRBJ2-7; TRBD1 aligns across 10 bases. V trimming: 0 bases; J trimming: 6 bases; junction bases outside the gene matches: 6. The CDR3 totals 15 residues. Germline V gene sequence: CDR1 SGHRS, CDR2 YFSETQ. The DNA for the CDR3 is TGCGCCAGCAGCTTGGCCTTGGGACAGGGGCGCGAGCAGTACTTC. Its translation: CASSLALGQGREQYF.

This clone appeared once. The gene calls are TRBV4-3 and TRBJ2-5; D call uncertain. The CDR3 runs 13 residues. Trimming left V 1 base short and J 7 bases short, with 10 bases between. CDR1 and CDR2 (germline): LGHNA, YSLEER. The CDR3: CASSQAYRGTQYF. CDR3 coding DNA: TGCGCCAGCAGCCAAGCATATCGCGGGACCCAGTACTTC.

This chain connects TRBV7-2 to TRBJ1-4; D is unresolved. CDR3 length: 15 amino acids. Per germline, CDR1 SGHTA and CDR2 FQGNSA. The germline V and J ends were trimmed by 3 bases and 2 bases, with 10 bases remaining between them. The CDR3 DNA sequence: TGTGCCAGCAGCTTGGTGAGGGCCACTAATGAAAAACTGTTTTTT. Encoded protein: CASSLVRATNEKLFF.

The genes are TRBV18 and TRBJ1-1; D gene ambiguous. Germline V CDR1 and CDR2: KGHSH, LQKENI. This CDR3 has 14 amino acids. V gave up 6 bases and J gave up 4 bases, with 15 bases separating them. The CDR3, as DNA: TGTGCCAGCTCGCGCGGAAGTTTGGCCACTGAAGCTTTCTTT. Protein sequence: CASSRGSLATEAFF.

The V gene is TRBV5-1, the J gene TRBJ2-7; no reliable D call. V was clipped by 0 bases and J by 4 bases, with 8 bases between them. This CDR3 has 13 residues. Per germline, CDR1 SGHRS and CDR2 YFSETQ. This CDR3 reads CASSLAVTYEQYF. As DNA, the CDR3 is TGCGCCAGCAGCTTGGCCGTGACGTACGAGCAGTACTTC.

Only a few counts were recorded for this clone. The chain combines TRBV19 with TRBJ1-6; D call uncertain. There are 13 residues in the CDR3. V shed 4 bases and J shed 7 bases, with 8 bases lying between them. The germline V gene encodes CDR1 LNHDA and CDR2 SQIVND (reference sequence). In DNA, the CDR3 is TGTGCCAGTAGTAGTGCCAGGAATTCACCCCTCCACTTT. It translates to CASSSARNSPLHF.

This clone was counted ten times or more. This rearrangement joins TRBV5-4 to TRBJ2-1; 7 bases are a match to TRBD2. The J segment lost 4 bases and the V segment lost 4 bases, leaving 8 bases of the junction unmatched. The germline V gene has CDR1 SGHNT and CDR2 YYREEE (reference sequence). The length of the CDR3 is 15 residues. CDR3 protein: CASSRTSLGYNEQFF. CDR3 coding DNA: TGTGCCAGCAGCCGGACTAGTCTCGGATACAATGAGCAGTTCTTC.